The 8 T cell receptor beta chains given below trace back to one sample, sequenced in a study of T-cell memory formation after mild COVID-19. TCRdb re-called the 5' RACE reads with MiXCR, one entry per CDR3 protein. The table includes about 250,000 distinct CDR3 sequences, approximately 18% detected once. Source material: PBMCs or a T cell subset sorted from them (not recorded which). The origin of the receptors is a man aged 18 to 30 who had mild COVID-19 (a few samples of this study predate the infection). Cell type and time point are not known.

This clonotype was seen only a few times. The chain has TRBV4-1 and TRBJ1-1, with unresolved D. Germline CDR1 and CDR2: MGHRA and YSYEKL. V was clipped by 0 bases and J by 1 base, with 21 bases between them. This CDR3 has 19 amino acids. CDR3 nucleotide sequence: TGCGCCAGCAGCCAAGACTCAGCCCCCCGTTTTTGGAGGAACACTGAAGCTTTCTTT. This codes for CASSQDSAPRFWRNTEAFF.

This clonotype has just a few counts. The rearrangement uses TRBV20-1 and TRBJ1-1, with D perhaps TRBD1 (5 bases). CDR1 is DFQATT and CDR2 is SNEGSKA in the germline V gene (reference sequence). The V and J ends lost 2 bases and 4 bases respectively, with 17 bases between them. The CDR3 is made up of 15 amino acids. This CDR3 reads CSARPMTVGLTEAFF. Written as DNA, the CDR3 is TGCAGTGCTAGACCGATGACAGTGGGGCTCACTGAAGCTTTCTTT.

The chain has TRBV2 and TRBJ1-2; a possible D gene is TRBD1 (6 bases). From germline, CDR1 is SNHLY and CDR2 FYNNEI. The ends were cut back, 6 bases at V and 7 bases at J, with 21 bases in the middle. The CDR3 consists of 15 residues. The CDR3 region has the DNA TGTGCCAGCAGCTCCGGGTTCCCAGGGGTATCTGGCTACACCTTC. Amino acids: CASSSGFPGVSGYTF.

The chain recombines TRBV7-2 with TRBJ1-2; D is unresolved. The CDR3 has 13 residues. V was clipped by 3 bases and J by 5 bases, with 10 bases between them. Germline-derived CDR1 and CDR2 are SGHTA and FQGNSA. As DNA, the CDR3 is TGTGCCAGCAGCTTGGGCAGGCCTTATGGCTACACCTTC. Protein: CASSLGRPYGYTF.

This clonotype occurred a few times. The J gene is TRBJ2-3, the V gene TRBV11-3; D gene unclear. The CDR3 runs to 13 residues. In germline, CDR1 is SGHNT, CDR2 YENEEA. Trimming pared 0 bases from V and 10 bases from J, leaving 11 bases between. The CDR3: CASSLDLAKAQYF. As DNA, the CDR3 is TGTGCCAGCAGCTTAGATCTGGCTAAAGCGCAGTATTTT.

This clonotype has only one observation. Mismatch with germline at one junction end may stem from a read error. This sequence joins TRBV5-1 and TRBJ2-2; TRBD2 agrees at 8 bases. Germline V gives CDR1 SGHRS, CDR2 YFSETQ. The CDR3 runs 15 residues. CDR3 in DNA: TGTGCCAGCAGCTTAAACGGGGGGGCCCCCGGGGAGCTGTTTTTT. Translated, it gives CASSLNGGAPGELFF.

The CDR3 nucleotides are TGTGCCAGCAGCTTAGGTCTAGCGGGGGATGAGCAGTTCTTC. As protein: CASSLGLAGDEQFF. The chain is built from TRBV7-2 and TRBJ2-1; TRBD2 aligns across 10 bases. Looked up from germline, CDR1 is SGHTA and CDR2 is FQGNSA. The length of the CDR3 is 14 residues. The trim removed 1 base at V and 8 bases at J, leaving 2 bases unmatched. Looking up the rest from reference TRBV7-2 and TRBJ2-1 gives the full variable domain: GAGVSQSPSNKVTEKGKDVELRCDPISGHTALYWYRQSLGQGLEFLIYFQGNSAPDKSGLPSDRFSAERTGGSVSTLTIQRTQQEDSAVYLCASSLGLAGDEQFFGPGTRLTVL.

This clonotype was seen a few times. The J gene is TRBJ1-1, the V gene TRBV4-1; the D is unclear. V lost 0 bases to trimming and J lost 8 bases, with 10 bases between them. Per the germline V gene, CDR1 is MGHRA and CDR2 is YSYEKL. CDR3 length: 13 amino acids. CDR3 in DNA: TGCGCCAGCAGCCAAGAAACGCCGGGAGAAGCTTTCTTT. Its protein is CASSQETPGEAFF.